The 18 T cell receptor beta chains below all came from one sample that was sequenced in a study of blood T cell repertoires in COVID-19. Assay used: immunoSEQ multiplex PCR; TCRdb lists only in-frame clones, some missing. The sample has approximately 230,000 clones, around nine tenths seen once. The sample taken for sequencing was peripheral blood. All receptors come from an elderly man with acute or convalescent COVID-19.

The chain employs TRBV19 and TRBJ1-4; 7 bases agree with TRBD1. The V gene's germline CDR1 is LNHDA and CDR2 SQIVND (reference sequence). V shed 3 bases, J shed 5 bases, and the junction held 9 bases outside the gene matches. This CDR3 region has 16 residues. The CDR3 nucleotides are TGTGCCAGTAGTATGTCGGGACAGCAAGAAAATGAAAAACTGTTTTTT. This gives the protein CASSMSGQQENEKLFF.

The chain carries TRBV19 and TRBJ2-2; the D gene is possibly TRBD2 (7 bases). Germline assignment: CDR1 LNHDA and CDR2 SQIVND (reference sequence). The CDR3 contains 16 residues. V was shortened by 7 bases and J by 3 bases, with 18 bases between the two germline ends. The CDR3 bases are TGTGCCAGTACCTCAATAAAAGGGGGGGACACCGGGGAGCTGTTTTTT. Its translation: CASTSIKGGDTGELFF.

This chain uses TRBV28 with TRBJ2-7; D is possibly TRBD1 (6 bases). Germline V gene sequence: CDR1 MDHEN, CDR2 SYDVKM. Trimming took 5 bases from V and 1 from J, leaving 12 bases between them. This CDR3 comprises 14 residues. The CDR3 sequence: CASSAQGGSYEQYF. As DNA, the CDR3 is TGTGCCAGCAGTGCCCAAGGGGGTTCCTACGAGCAGTACTTC.

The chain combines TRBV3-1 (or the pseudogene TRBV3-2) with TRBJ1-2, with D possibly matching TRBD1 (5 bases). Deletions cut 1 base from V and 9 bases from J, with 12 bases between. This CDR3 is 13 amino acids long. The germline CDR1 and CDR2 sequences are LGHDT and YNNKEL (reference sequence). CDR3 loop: CASSQGQGSRYTF. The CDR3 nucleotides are TGTGCCAGCAGCCAAGGGCAGGGAAGTCGCTACACCTTC.

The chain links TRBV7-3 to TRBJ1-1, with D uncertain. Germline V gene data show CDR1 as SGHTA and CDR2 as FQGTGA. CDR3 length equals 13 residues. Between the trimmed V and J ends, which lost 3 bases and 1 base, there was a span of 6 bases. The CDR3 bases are TGTGCCAGCAGCTTTAGGAGGAACACTGAAGCTTTCTTT. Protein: CASSFRRNTEAFF.

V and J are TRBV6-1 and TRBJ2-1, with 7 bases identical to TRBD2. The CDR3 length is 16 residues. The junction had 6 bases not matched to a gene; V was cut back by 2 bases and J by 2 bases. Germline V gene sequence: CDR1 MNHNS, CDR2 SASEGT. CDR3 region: CASSEFVTSAYNEQFF. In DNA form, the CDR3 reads TGTGCCAGCAGTGAATTTGTCACTAGCGCCTACAATGAGCAGTTCTTC.

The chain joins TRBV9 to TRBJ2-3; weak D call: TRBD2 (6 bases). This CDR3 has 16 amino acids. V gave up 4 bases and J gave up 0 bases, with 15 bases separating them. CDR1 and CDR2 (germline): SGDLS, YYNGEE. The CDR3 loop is CASSSRSGGSTDTQYF. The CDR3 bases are TGTGCCAGCAGCTCCCGGAGTGGGGGGAGCACAGATACGCAGTATTTT.

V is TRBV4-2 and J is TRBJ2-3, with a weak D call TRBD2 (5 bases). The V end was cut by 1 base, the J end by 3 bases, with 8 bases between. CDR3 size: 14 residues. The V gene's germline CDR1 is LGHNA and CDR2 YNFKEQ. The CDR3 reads CASSQAWETDTQYF. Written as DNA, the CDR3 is TGTGCCAGCAGCCAAGCCTGGGAGACAGATACGCAGTATTTT.

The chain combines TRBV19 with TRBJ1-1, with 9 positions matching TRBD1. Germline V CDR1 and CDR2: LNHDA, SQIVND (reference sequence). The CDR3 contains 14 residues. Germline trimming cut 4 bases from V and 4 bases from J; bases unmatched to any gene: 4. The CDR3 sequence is CASSTGQGFTEAFF. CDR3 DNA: TGTGCCAGTAGTACGGGACAGGGCTTCACTGAAGCTTTCTTT.

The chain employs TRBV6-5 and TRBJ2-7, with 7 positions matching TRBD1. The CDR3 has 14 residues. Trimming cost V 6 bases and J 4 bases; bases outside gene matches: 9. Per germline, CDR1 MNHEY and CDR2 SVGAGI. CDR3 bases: TGTGCCAGCAGAGAGGGACAGTCAATTTACGAGCAGTACTTC. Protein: CASREGQSIYEQYF.

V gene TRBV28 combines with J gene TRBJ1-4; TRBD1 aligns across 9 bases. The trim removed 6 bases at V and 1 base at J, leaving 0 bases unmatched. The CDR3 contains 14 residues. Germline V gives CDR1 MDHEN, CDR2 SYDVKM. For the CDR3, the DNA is TGTGCCAGCAGGACAGGGGGAACTAATGAAAAACTGTTTTTT. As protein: CASRTGGTNEKLFF. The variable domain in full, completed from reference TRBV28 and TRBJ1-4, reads DVKVTQSSRYLVKRTGEKVFLECVQDMDHENMFWYRQDPGLGLRLIYFSYDVKMKEKGDIPEGYSVSREKKERFSLILESASTNQTSMYLCASRTGGTNEKLFFGSGTQLSVL.

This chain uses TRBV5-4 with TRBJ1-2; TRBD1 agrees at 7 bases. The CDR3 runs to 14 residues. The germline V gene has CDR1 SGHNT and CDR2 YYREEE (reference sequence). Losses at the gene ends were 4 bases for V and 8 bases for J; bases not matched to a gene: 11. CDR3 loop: CASSQRGRQRGYTF. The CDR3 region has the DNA TGTGCCAGCAGCCAAAGGGGGCGTCAGCGGGGCTACACCTTC.

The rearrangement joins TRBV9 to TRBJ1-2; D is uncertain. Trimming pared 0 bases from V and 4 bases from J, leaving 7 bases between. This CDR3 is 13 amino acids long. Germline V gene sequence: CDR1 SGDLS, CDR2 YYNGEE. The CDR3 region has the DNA TGTGCCAGCAGCGTAGGTACAGTCTATGGCTACACCTTC. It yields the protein CASSVGTVYGYTF.

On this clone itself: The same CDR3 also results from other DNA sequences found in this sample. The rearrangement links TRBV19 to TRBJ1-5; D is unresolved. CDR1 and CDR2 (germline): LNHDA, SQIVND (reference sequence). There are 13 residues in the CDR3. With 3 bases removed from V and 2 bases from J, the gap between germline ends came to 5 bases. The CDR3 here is CASSMGGNQPQHF. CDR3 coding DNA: TGTGCCAGTAGTATGGGAGGCAATCAGCCCCAGCATTTT.

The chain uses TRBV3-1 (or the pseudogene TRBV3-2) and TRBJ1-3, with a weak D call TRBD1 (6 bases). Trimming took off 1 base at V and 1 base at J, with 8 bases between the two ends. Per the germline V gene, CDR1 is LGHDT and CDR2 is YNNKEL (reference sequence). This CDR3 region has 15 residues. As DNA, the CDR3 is TGTGCCAGCAGCCAAGGCAGGGGATCTGGAAACACCATATATTTT. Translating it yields CASSQGRGSGNTIYF.

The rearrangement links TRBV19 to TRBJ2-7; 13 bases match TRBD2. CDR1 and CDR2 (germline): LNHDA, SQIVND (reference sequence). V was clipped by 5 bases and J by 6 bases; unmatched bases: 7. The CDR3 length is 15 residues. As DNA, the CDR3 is TGTGCCAGTAGTGCGGGACTAGCGGGAAACGGCGAGCAGTACTTC. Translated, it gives CASSAGLAGNGEQYF.

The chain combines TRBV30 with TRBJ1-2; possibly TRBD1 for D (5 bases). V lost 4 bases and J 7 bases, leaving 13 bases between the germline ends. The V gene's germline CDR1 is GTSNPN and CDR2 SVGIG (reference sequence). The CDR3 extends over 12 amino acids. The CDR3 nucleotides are TGTGCCTGGACCCCCCGGGACTGTGGCTACACCTTC. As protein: CAWTPRDCGYTF.

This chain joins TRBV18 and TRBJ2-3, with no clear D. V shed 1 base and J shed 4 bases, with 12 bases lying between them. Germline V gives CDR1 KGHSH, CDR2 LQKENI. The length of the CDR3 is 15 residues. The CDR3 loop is CASSPQNLLSDTQYF. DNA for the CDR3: TGTGCCAGCTCACCACAAAATCTATTGTCAGATACGCAGTATTTT. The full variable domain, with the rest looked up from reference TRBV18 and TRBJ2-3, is NAGVMQNPRHLVRRRGQEARLRCSPMKGHSHVYWYRQLPEEGLKFMVYLQKENIIDESGMPKERFSAEFPKEGPSILRIQQVVRGDSAAYFCASSPQNLLSDTQYFGPGTRLTVL.